This TCR beta chain was observed in a study of vaccination and CD4 T cells after COVID-19. Study as a whole: A median of approximately 96 days (range 35 to 161) separated diagnosis from post-COVID sampling. Cells were stimulated with overlapping spike peptides from SARS-CoV-2, HCoV-NL63, HCoV-OC43 and HCoV-229E.

V was clipped by 0 bases and J by 3 bases; unmatched bases: 5. Germline V gene lookup returns CDR1 SGHRS and CDR2 YFSETQ. This CDR3 spans 15 amino acids. This clonotype was recorded once. What it binds is unknown. Sample treatment: roughly 11-day PBMC culture with coronavirus spike peptide pools or control peptides (ViraFEST assay). The study's findings and limits: Median counts of SARS-CoV-2-reactive clonotypes increased from roughly 21 to 40; this difference was not significant.

CD4+ T cells that had been cultured provided DNA sequenced with the Oncomine TCR Beta short-read assay. TCRdb used MiXCR to reprocess the PCR reads, holding one entry per CDR3 protein. Of 27,000 or so distinct CDR3 sequences detected, 45% to 50% appear once; the ten largest clones hold 5% to 6.5%. The V call is TRBV5-1, the J call TRBJ2-7, with 8 bases identical to TRBD1. Sequencing was done on a sample of CD4+ T cells from blood, cultured in vitro. This clonotype was obtained from a human donor who had recovered from COVID-19. CDR3 bases: TGCGCCAGCAGCTTGGCCGGGACAGGAAACTACGAGCAGTACTTC. Translating gives CASSLAGTGNYEQYF.